The source of this T cell receptor (beta chain) is a study of breast tumors, draining lymph nodes, adjacent tissues. Overall study findings and caveats: Findings are consistent with lymph node origin and intratumoral expansion of most tumor T cells. Tumor TCR diversity was below lymph nodes but above nontumor tissue.

The V gene lost 0 bases and the J gene lost 10 bases, with 17 bases spanning the gap. CDR1 and CDR2 from the germline V gene are SGDLS and YYNGEE. CDR3 length equals 15 residues. Axillary draining lymph nodes of breast cancer patients supplied the node samples. MiXCR was run by TCRdb on the multiplex PCR reads, yielding one entry per CDR3 protein. The sample lists some 140,000 distinct CDR3 sequences, 20% to 25% occurring once. About this clonotype itself: The target antigen is unknown.

The sequenced sample consisted of axillary lymph node tissue. The receptor comes from a female donor with breast cancer. Some clones in this sample may be carry-over from other donors' samples. The chain has TRBV9 and TRBJ2-1, with a possible D match to TRBD1 (6 bases). This chain's CDR3 is CASSVELRGTREQFF. CDR3 sequence (DNA): TGTGCCAGCAGCGTAGAGCTCAGGGGAACGCGGGAGCAGTTCTTC.